A single sample is the source of the 4 T cell receptor beta chains below, sequenced in a study of siplizumab effects on memory and regulatory T cells. This table comes from immunoSEQ multiplex PCR, and its TCRdb copy is limited to in-frame clones, with some not included. The table has about 120,000 clones, over 85% seen once; the top ten hold over 0.15%. Source material: non-Treg CD4+ T cells sorted from blood. These receptor sequences come from a human donor in good health.

The chain carries TRBV7-2 and TRBJ2-1, with TRBD1 as a possible D gene (6 bases). The CDR3 is 13 amino acids. Germline values: CDR1 SGHTA, CDR2 FQGNSA. V lost 0 bases and J lost 10, with 10 bases in between. The DNA for the CDR3 is TGTGCCAGCAGCTTAGCGGGGGCACGGGAGCAGTTCTTC. Protein: CASSLAGAREQFF.

This clone was seen only once. This chain uses TRBV12-5 with TRBJ1-5; D is perhaps TRBD1 (5 bases). The V and J ends lost 4 bases and 4 bases respectively, with 11 bases between them. The CDR3 is made up of 14 amino acids. Germline V CDR1 and CDR2: LGHNT, FRNRAP. The CDR3 region has the DNA TGTGCTAGTGGTTCGACTGGGGGAAATCAGCCCCAGCATTTT. This gives the protein CASGSTGGNQPQHF. The variable domain in full, with the rest retrieved from reference TRBV12-5 and TRBJ1-5, is DARVTQTPRHKVTEMGQEVTMRCQPILGHNTVFWYRQTMMQGLELLAYFRNRAPLDDSGMPKDRFSAEMPDATLATLKIQPSEPRDSAVYFCASGSTGGNQPQHFGDGTRLSIL.

This clone was seen only once. The chain uses TRBV5-6 and TRBJ1-2; D remains unclear. This CDR3 comprises 11 residues. Germline V gene lookup returns CDR1 SGHDT and CDR2 YYEEEE. Trimming removed 2 bases from V and 7 bases from J, with 6 bases in between. Here the CDR3 DNA reads TGTGCCAGCAGCTTTCTGGTTGGCTACACCTTC. It encodes CASSFLVGYTF. Full variable domain (rest looked up from reference TRBV5-6 and TRBJ1-2): DAGVTQSPTHLIKTRGQQVTLRCSPKSGHDTVSWYQQALGQGPQFIFQYYEEEERQRGNFPDRFSGHQFPNYSSELNVNALLLGDSALYLCASSFLVGYTFGSGTRLTVV.

The V call is TRBV5-6, the J call TRBJ2-7; D possibly corresponds to TRBD1 (6 bases). Trimming took 0 bases from V and 6 from J, leaving 16 bases between them. CDR3 length: 15 residues. Germline CDR1 and CDR2: SGHDT and YYEEEE. As DNA, the CDR3 is TGTGCCAGCAGCTTGGTTGGGGGCCGATACAGCGAGCAGTACTTC. Protein sequence: CASSLVGGRYSEQYF.